The 27 T cell receptor beta chains in this list originate from one sample, sequenced in a study of T cells in localized non-small cell lung cancer (dated by TCRdb to about 2020). The library was made by the immunoSEQ multiplex PCR assay. TCRdb retrieved this table from immuneACCESS and kept in-frame rearrangements only. Not all clones are present; in checked studies, unresolved V genes account for under half, and no reason is known for the remainder. The sample records around 100,000 clones, approximately 86% of which are singletons. The ten biggest clones cover over 12% of the sample. The source was peripheral blood, collected before any cancer treatment. These receptors came from a man aged 40 to 69 with stage I squamous cell lung carcinoma.

Note on this clone: An end of the junction differs from the germline gene, which may be a read error. The rearrangement uses TRBV4-1 and TRBJ1-5; D might be TRBD1 (5 bases). The CDR3 spans 14 residues. Per the germline V gene, CDR1 is MGHRA and CDR2 is YSYEKL. The CDR3, as DNA: TGCGCCAGCAGTCAAGATCTAGGGGCCCTGCCCCAGCATTTT. Protein: CASSQDLGALPQHF.

The chain employs TRBV10-2 and TRBJ2-5, with D unclear. Per the germline V gene, CDR1 is WSHSY and CDR2 is SAAADI. Trimming left V 0 bases short and J 4 bases short, with 12 bases between. The CDR3 totals 15 residues. This CDR3 is CASSESLAVAETQYF. The CDR3 nucleotides read TGCGCCAGCAGTGAGTCGTTGGCCGTCGCAGAGACCCAGTACTTC.

V is TRBV19 and J is TRBJ1-5; weak D call: TRBD1 (5 bases). V was clipped by 7 bases and J by 1 base, with 11 bases between them. This CDR3 spans 14 amino acids. CDR1 is LNHDA, CDR2 SQIVND, per germline (reference sequence). The CDR3 nucleotides read TGTGCCAGTAAAGGCGGGGACAGCAATCAGCCCCAGCATTTT. Residues: CASKGGDSNQPQHF.

The chain is built from TRBV5-4 and TRBJ1-4; 10 positions agree with TRBD1. This CDR3 contains 17 residues. V was pared by 2 bases and J by 3 bases, with 7 bases of the junction left unmatched. Germline V lookup: CDR1 SGHNT, CDR2 YYREEE (reference sequence). The CDR3: CASSFRDRGLSNEKLFF. The CDR3 nucleotides are TGTGCCAGCAGCTTTCGGGACAGGGGTTTATCTAATGAAAAACTGTTTTTT.

The chain combines TRBV5-8 with TRBJ2-1; 14 bases match TRBD2. V dropped 5 bases and J dropped 10; count of bases not matched to a gene: 11. CDR1 and CDR2 from the germline V gene are SGHTS and YDEGEE. The CDR3 sequence is 16 residues long. CDR3 loop: CASRRSGLAGGGEQFF. CDR3 DNA sequence: TGTGCCAGCAGACGTAGCGGACTAGCGGGGGGTGGCGAGCAGTTCTTC. The variable domain in full, completed from reference TRBV5-8 and TRBJ2-1, reads EAGVTQSPTHLIKTRGQQATLRCSPISGHTSVYWYQQALGLGLQFLLWYDEGEERNRGNFPPRFSGRQFPNYSSELNVNALELEDSALYLCASRRSGLAGGGEQFFGPGTRLTVL.

The CDR3 spells CASSLGGSRANTEAFF. CDR3 DNA sequence: TGTGCCAGCAGCTTAGGAGGTTCTCGGGCGAACACTGAAGCTTTCTTT. This rearrangement joins TRBV7-6 to TRBJ1-1; D remains ambiguous. Germline V gives CDR1 SGHVS, CDR2 FNYEAQ. Trimming removed 1 base from V and 1 base from J, with 13 bases in between. The CDR3 sequence is 16 residues long.

This clone was observed a single time. The gene calls are TRBV5-1 and TRBJ1-1, with TRBD1 as a possible D gene (6 bases). The CDR3 has 14 residues. V dropped 1 base and J dropped 8 bases, with 15 bases sitting between them. The germline gives CDR1 SGHRS, CDR2 YFSETQ. This chain's CDR3 is CASSLRLVGAEAFF. The CDR3 bases are TGCGCCAGCAGCTTGAGGTTGGTGGGGGCCGAAGCTTTCTTT.

This clone was counted many times. The chain uses TRBV5-6 and TRBJ1-1; D is unresolved. Germline loops: CDR1 SGHDT, CDR2 YYEEEE. V was trimmed by 0 bases and J by 4 bases, leaving 7 bases between them. The CDR3 covers 13 residues. The CDR3 region is CASSLGIITEAFF. DNA of the CDR3: TGTGCCAGCAGCTTGGGGATTATCACTGAAGCTTTCTTT.

V and J are TRBV19 and TRBJ2-4; D might be TRBD1 (7 bases). V lost 6 bases, J lost 7 bases, and 22 bases lay in between. The CDR3 runs 16 residues. Per the germline V gene, CDR1 is LNHDA and CDR2 is SQIVND (reference sequence). The CDR3 sequence is CASRLQGGTQGNIQYF. CDR3 bases: TGTGCCAGTAGACTCCAAGGCGGGACACAGGGGAACATTCAGTACTTC. The full variable domain, completed using reference TRBV19 and TRBJ2-4, is DGGITQSPKYLFRKEGQNVTLSCEQNLNHDAMYWYRQDPGQGLRLIYYSQIVNDFQKGDIAEGYSVSREKKESFPLTVTSAQKNPTAFYLCASRLQGGTQGNIQYFGAGTRLSVL.

There are a few counts of this clone. CDR3 amino acids: CASSLSLTSNQPQHF. The CDR3 DNA is TGTGCCAGCAGCTTAAGTTTAACCAGCAATCAGCCCCAGCATTTT. The chain recombines TRBV7-9 with TRBJ1-5; D call uncertain. V was pared by 2 bases and J by 1 base, with 9 bases between. The CDR3 runs 15 residues. Looked up from germline, CDR1 is SEHNR and CDR2 is FQNEAQ (reference sequence).

The chain has TRBV9 and TRBJ2-1; possible D gene TRBD1, 6 bases. V lost 3 bases, J lost 5 bases, and 12 bases lay in between. The CDR3 is made up of 14 amino acids. Germline CDR1 reads SGDLS; CDR2 reads YYNGEE. Here the CDR3 reads CASSETGHNNEQFF. CDR3 sequence (DNA): TGTGCCAGCAGCGAAACAGGGCACAACAATGAGCAGTTCTTC. The full variable domain, rest sourced from reference TRBV9 and TRBJ2-1, is DSGVTQTPKHLITATGQRVTLRCSPRSGDLSVYWYQQSLDQGLQFLIQYYNGEERAKGNILERFSAQQFPDLHSELNLSSLELGDSALYFCASSETGHNNEQFFGPGTRLTVL.

This chain links TRBV4-1 with TRBJ2-1; the D is unclear. Germline-derived CDR1 and CDR2 are MGHRA and YSYEKL. CDR3 length: 15 amino acids. Trimming removed 0 bases from V and 4 bases from J, with 10 bases in between. CDR3 sequence (DNA): TGCGCCAGCAGCCAAGAAAGGGCTAGATACAATGAGCAGTTCTTC. It yields the protein CASSQERARYNEQFF.

The chain has TRBV5-6 and TRBJ1-6; TRBD1 matches at 7 bases. The CDR3 has 14 amino acids. V lost 0 bases, J lost 10 bases, and 4 bases stayed unmatched. CDR1 SGHDT and CDR2 YYEEEE come from the germline V gene. The CDR3 is CASSLATGQSPLHF. In DNA form, the CDR3 reads TGTGCCAGCAGCTTGGCGACAGGGCAATCACCCCTCCACTTT.

This clone was counted only a few times. This chain connects TRBV2 to TRBJ1-5; no clear D. The germline V gene encodes CDR1 SNHLY and CDR2 FYNNEI. Between the trimmed V and J ends, which lost 5 bases and 9 bases, there was a span of 17 bases. CDR3 size: 14 residues. The CDR3 bases are TGTGCCAGCAGTACGACACTCTCAATAACGCCCCAGCATTTT. It is translated as CASSTTLSITPQHF.

In this sample, this clone turned up once. The V and J genes are TRBV4-1 and TRBJ1-2; tentatively, D is TRBD1 (5 bases). There are 16 residues in the CDR3. Trimming removed 0 bases from V and 1 base from J, with 12 bases in between. CDR1 MGHRA and CDR2 YSYEKL come from the germline V gene. In DNA, the CDR3 is TGCGCCAGCAGCCAAGATTCGCAGGGTTTTAACTATGGCTACACCTTC. As protein: CASSQDSQGFNYGYTF.

This sequence joins TRBV5-1 and TRBJ2-2; D is ambiguous. Germline V lookup: CDR1 SGHRS, CDR2 YFSETQ. V lost 0 bases to trimming and J lost 4 bases, with 7 bases between them. The CDR3 extends over 14 amino acids. The CDR3 DNA reads as TGCGCCAGCAGCTTGGGAGCCGTCACCGGGGAGCTGTTTTTT. It specifies CASSLGAVTGELFF.

The chain couples TRBV7-8 to TRBJ1-5; maybe TRBD1 (5 bases). The CDR3 length is 15 residues. The V end was cut by 6 bases, the J end by 2 bases, with 14 bases between. CDR1 is SGHVS, CDR2 FQNEAQ, per germline. Here the CDR3 reads CASRAGGQGNQPQHF. The CDR3 DNA sequence: TGTGCCAGCAGGGCGGGGGGTCAAGGCAATCAGCCCCAGCATTTT. Combining the CDR3 with reference TRBV7-8 and TRBJ1-5 gives the whole variable domain GAGVSQSPRYKVAKRGQDVALRCDPISGHVSLFWYQQALGQGPEFLTYFQNEAQLDKSGLPSDRFFAERPEGSVSTLKIQRTQQEDSAVYLCASRAGGQGNQPQHFGDGTRLSIL.

V gene TRBV18 combines with J gene TRBJ2-1; TRBD1 aligns across 8 bases. Germline CDR1 and CDR2: KGHSH and LQKENI. The V gene end was trimmed by 6 bases and the J gene end by 7 bases; junction bases not matched to a gene: 14. The CDR3 is 16 amino acids. This CDR3 reads CASSPLGQGAWNEQFF. CDR3 sequence (DNA): TGTGCCAGCTCTCCCTTGGGGCAGGGGGCATGGAATGAGCAGTTCTTC.

The rearrangement joins TRBV6-6 to TRBJ1-2, with TRBD1 as a possible D gene (6 bases). The CDR3 contains 15 residues. CDR1 and CDR2 (germline): MNHNY, SVGAGI (reference sequence). V shed 0 bases and J shed 2 bases, with 10 bases lying between them. CDR3 coding DNA: TGTGCCAGCAGTTACTCGGGGGCTCGGAACTATGGCTACACCTTC. It yields the protein CASSYSGARNYGYTF.

The chain uses TRBV7-2 and TRBJ1-5; no reliable D call. This CDR3 has 14 residues. With 3 bases removed from V and 2 bases from J, the gap between germline ends came to 8 bases. Germline CDR1 is SGHTA and CDR2 is FQGNSA. The CDR3 bases are TGTGCCAGCAGCTTCGCCGTGGGCAATCAGCCCCAGCATTTT. This gives the protein CASSFAVGNQPQHF.

This clone occurred once. The J gene is TRBJ2-4, the V gene TRBV4-1; 8 nucleotides agree with TRBD2. Germline CDR1 reads MGHRA; CDR2 reads YSYEKL. The CDR3 spans 17 residues. Germline trimming cut 3 bases from V and 1 base from J; bases unmatched to any gene: 8. CDR3 sequence: CASSQPNGGAAKNIQYF. The CDR3 DNA is TGCGCCAGCAGCCAGCCTAACGGGGGGGCCGCCAAAAACATTCAGTACTTC.

This chain connects TRBV19 to TRBJ2-1, with D possibly matching TRBD2 (6 bases). The CDR3 length is 17 residues. Germline V gene lookup returns CDR1 LNHDA and CDR2 SQIVND (reference sequence). Trimming shortened V by 1 base and J by 4 bases, and 17 bases separated the two germline ends. The CDR3 sequence: CASSIGGTRGRYNEQFF. CDR3 in DNA: TGTGCCAGTAGTATAGGAGGGACTCGGGGCCGTTACAATGAGCAGTTCTTC.

The chain joins TRBV15 to TRBJ2-7, with D perhaps given as TRBD1 or TRBD2 (5 bases each). Trimming cost V 0 bases and J 2 bases, with 14 bases left between them. Germline V CDR1 and CDR2: LNHNV, YYDKDF (reference sequence). This CDR3 is built from 16 residues. The CDR3 region is CATSRESRDGAYEQYF. The CDR3, as DNA: TGTGCCACCAGCAGAGAATCCCGGGACGGCGCCTACGAGCAGTACTTC.

The gene calls are TRBV7-2 and TRBJ2-1; D is perhaps TRBD1 (6 bases). Trimming took 8 bases from V and 0 from J, leaving 11 bases between them. CDR3 length equals 14 residues. Germline V CDR1 and CDR2: SGHTA, FQGNSA. The CDR3 nucleotides are TGTGCCAGCGACACAGGGAGCTCCTACAATGAGCAGTTCTTC. This codes for CASDTGSSYNEQFF.

This chain uses TRBV27 with TRBJ2-5; D might be TRBD1 or TRBD2, each matching 5 bases. The CDR3 covers 15 residues. CDR1 is MNHEY, CDR2 SMNVEV, per germline (reference sequence). Trimming cost V 6 bases and J 3 bases, with 17 bases left between them. The CDR3 sequence is CASSPMGVTEETQYF. The CDR3 nucleotides read TGTGCCAGCAGCCCCATGGGGGTAACGGAAGAGACCCAGTACTTC.

The genes are TRBV19 and TRBJ2-2; TRBD1 is a possible D gene (6 bases). The CDR3 consists of 16 residues. V gave up 1 base and J gave up 5 bases, with 14 bases separating them. Germline V lookup: CDR1 LNHDA, CDR2 SQIVND (reference sequence). The CDR3 sequence: CASSIVRTGPTGELFF. The CDR3 bases are TGTGCCAGTAGTATAGTAAGAACAGGGCCAACCGGGGAGCTGTTTTTT.

The chain uses TRBV18 and TRBJ2-1; D unresolved. CDR1 is KGHSH and CDR2 is LQKENI in the germline V gene. The CDR3 extends over 13 amino acids. V dropped 1 base and J dropped 10 bases, with 11 bases sitting between them. CDR3 residues: CASSPLYMGEQFF. DNA for the CDR3: TGTGCCAGCTCACCACTCTATATGGGGGAGCAGTTCTTC.